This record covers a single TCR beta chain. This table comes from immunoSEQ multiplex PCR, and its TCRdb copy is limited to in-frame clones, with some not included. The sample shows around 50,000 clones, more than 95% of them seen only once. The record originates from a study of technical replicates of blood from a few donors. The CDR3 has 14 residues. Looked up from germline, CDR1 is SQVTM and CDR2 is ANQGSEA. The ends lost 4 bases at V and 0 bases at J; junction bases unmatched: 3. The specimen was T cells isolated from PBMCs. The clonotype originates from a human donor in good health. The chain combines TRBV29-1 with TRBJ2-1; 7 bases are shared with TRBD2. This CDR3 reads CSVVGGSSYNEQFF. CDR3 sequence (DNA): TGCAGCGTTGTAGGCGGGAGCTCCTACAATGAGCAGTTCTTC.